This is a list of T cell receptor beta chains from one sample in a study of response to subunit inactivated influenza vaccine. Each CDR3 protein gets one entry after TCRdb re-called the RT-PCR reads with MiXCR. The data contain a few hundred thousand distinct CDR3 sequences, around 22% of them singletons. The sample consisted of PBMCs from blood, taken about 20 months after vaccination. The receptors originated from a man aged 45 to 75 who received an inactivated influenza vaccine. The CDR3 runs from the conserved cysteine through the conserved F or W. Clone size, where shown, is once, few, many, or a class for clones that have expanded.

V	J	size	CDR3
TRBV4-2	TRBJ2-1	few	CASSQEWRLPYNEQFF
TRBV6-6	TRBJ2-5	few	CASSSWGVETQYF
TRBV6-9	TRBJ1-5	.	CARRDLNQPQHF
TRBV5-6	TRBJ2-3	.	CASRERLAGGADTQYF
TRBV10-2	TRBJ1-2	.	CASSRGDNYGYTF
TRBV5-1	TRBJ1-1	.	CASSFFSQGDTEAFF
TRBV7-2	TRBJ2-5	.	CASSPLVGSQETQYF
TRBV20-1	TRBJ2-1	.	CSARDGQYEQFF
TRBV20-1	TRBJ1-6	few	CSARDPAAGKALHF
TRBV5-1	TRBJ2-7	.	CASSPIGGGPYEQYF
TRBV15	TRBJ2-1	few	CATSRDLGAGRTWEQFF
TRBV7-9	TRBJ2-3	.	CASSWDRATDTQYF
TRBV12-3/TRBV12-4	TRBJ2-1	few	CASSPTRSKLHNEQFF
TRBV19	TRBJ1-2	.	CASSSITDRIYGYTF
TRBV5-1	TRBJ2-1	.	CASSLTGGSYNEQFF
TRBV6-4	TRBJ2-7	few	CASTSTGALDEQYF
TRBV7-2	TRBJ1-5	.	CASSLAYVSPAQPQHF
TRBV11-3	TRBJ2-1	once	CASSLITSGDYNEQFF
TRBV19	TRBJ2-7	.	CASSSGLAGEQYF
TRBV2	TRBJ1-5	.	CASSGPRGNQTQHF
TRBV7-2	TRBJ1-6	.	CASSLGPVNSPLHF
TRBV7-8	TRBJ1-3	.	CASSLRSSGPSENTIYF
TRBV3-1	TRBJ1-3	.	CASSQEPRLISGNTIYF